The 10 T cell receptor beta chains below come from one sample, sequenced in a study of T cell repertoires in cytomegalovirus infection. TCRdb re-called the reads through MiXCR, storing one row per CDR3 protein. Among 650,000 to 900,000 distinct CDR3 sequences listed, 25% to 35% were seen once. These receptors are not linked to any known antigen. The input for sequencing was cultured CD8+ T cells from PBMCs, taken from culture after CMV antigen stimulation. Source of these receptors: a human donor in good health (CMV status not recorded). Some clones in this sample may be carry-over from other donors' samples.

The chain has TRBV20-1 and TRBJ2-2; TRBD2 aligns across 7 bases. V shed 5 bases, J shed 5 bases, and the junction held 14 bases outside the gene matches. CDR1 is DFQATT, CDR2 SNEGSKA, per germline (reference sequence). The CDR3 extends over 16 amino acids. Here the CDR3 reads CSAAPSGATGTGELFF. DNA of the CDR3: TGCAGTGCTGCACCGAGCGGGGCGACGGGGACCGGGGAGCTGTTTTTT.

The chain uses TRBV10-3 and TRBJ2-7; D could derive from TRBD1 or TRBD2 (5 bases each). V shed 4 bases and J shed 2 bases, with 21 bases lying between them. CDR1 ENHRY and CDR2 SYGVKD come from the germline V gene. This CDR3 spans 17 amino acids. CDR3 amino acids: CAISVLAKDGTTYEQYV. CDR3 DNA: TGTGCCATCAGTGTCCTAGCAAAGGATGGGACGACCTACGAGCAGTACGTC.

The rearrangement uses TRBV3-1 and TRBJ2-1; a weak D match, TRBD2 (7 bases). Germline V gene data show CDR1 as LGHDT and CDR2 as YNNKEL (reference sequence). The V end lost 1 base, the J end lost 2 bases, and 9 bases lay between the germline ends. The CDR3 has 15 amino acids. CDR3 sequence: CASSQVGGAYNEQFF. CDR3 bases: TGTGCCAGCAGCCAAGTAGGGGGGGCCTACAATGAGCAGTTCTTC.

The rearrangement uses TRBV5-1 and TRBJ2-2; D not certain. The V and J ends lost 7 bases and 2 bases respectively, with 6 bases between them. In germline, CDR1 is SGHRS, CDR2 YFSETQ. The CDR3 has 12 amino acids. CDR3 sequence (DNA): TGCGCCAGCGGGTTTAACACCGGGGAGCTGTTTTTT. Its protein product is CASGFNTGELFF.

This clonotype was seen at least ten times. V usage is TRBV7-8 and J usage is TRBJ1-5; unclear D gene. CDR1 and CDR2 (germline): SGHVS, FQNEAQ. The CDR3 covers 15 residues. Trimming cost V 5 bases and J 3 bases, with 14 bases left between them. For the CDR3, the DNA is TGTGCCAGCAGCCCTTTCGAACGGCTCAATCAGCCCCAGCATTTT. This translates into CASSPFERLNQPQHF.

This clonotype was recorded a few times. V and J are TRBV6-6 and TRBJ1-4, with TRBD1 matching over 8 bases. CDR3 length equals 14 residues. CDR1 and CDR2 from the germline V gene are MNHNY and SVGAGI (reference sequence). J gave up 7 bases and V 7 bases, and 8 bases lay outside the gene matches. CDR3 sequence (DNA): TGTGCCAGCACCACCTGGGACAGGACTGAAAAACTGTTTTTT. It translates to CASTTWDRTEKLFF.

CDR3 in amino acids: CSAQEGGLYNEQFF. The CDR3 DNA follows: TGCAGCGCACAGGAAGGGGGCCTCTACAATGAGCAGTTCTTC. This chain connects TRBV29-1 to TRBJ2-1, with 7 bases that match TRBD1. V lost 7 bases and J lost 3; bases outside the gene matches: 9. The length of the CDR3 is 14 residues. Germline V CDR1 and CDR2: SQVTM, ANQGSEA.

V is TRBV7-9 and J is TRBJ2-3, with TRBD1 matching 7 bases. The CDR3 is 16 residues long. The germline CDR1 and CDR2 sequences are SEHNR and FQNEAQ (reference sequence). V lost 2 bases and J lost 1; bases outside the gene matches: 6. CDR3 protein: CASSLNRGTGTDTQYF. Here the CDR3 DNA reads TGTGCCAGCAGCTTAAACAGGGGTACTGGCACAGATACGCAGTATTTT.

On this clonotype itself: One end of the junction varies from germline; a read error may be responsible. The chain is built from TRBV7-7 and TRBJ2-2, with 8 bases identical to TRBD1. There are 15 residues in the CDR3. CDR1 is SSHAT and CDR2 is FNYEAQ in the germline V gene (reference sequence). In nucleotides, the CDR3 is TGTGCTAGCAGCTTCGACAGGGGTCCCACCGGGGAGCTGTTTTTT. Its translation: CASSFDRGPTGELFF.

The genes are TRBV29-1 and TRBJ2-7; no clear D gene. This CDR3 has 12 amino acids. Trimming left V 4 bases short and J 2 bases short, with 9 bases between. Per the germline V gene, CDR1 is SQVTM and CDR2 is ANQGSEA. CDR3 in amino acids: CSVATNPYEQYF. The CDR3 nucleotides read TGCAGCGTTGCTACGAATCCCTACGAGCAGTACTTC.